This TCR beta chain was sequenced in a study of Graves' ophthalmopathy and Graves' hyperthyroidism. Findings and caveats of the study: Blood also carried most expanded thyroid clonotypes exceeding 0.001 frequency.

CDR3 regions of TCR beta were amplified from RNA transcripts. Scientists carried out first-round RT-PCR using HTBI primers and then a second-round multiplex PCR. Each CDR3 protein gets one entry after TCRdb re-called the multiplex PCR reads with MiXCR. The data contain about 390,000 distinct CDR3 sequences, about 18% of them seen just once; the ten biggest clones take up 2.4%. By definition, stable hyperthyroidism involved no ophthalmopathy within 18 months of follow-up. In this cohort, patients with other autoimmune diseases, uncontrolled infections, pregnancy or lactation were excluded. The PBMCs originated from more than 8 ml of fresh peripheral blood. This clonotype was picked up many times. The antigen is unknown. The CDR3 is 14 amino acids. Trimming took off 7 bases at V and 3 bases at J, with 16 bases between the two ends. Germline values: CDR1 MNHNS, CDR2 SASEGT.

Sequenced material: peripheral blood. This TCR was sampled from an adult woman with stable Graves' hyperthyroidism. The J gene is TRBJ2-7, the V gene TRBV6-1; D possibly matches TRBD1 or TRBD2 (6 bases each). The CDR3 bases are TGTGCCAGCAATGGCGTGGGGGGCCTCTACGAGCAGTACTTC. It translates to CASNGVGGLYEQYF.